These T cell receptor beta chains were read from a single sample in a study of cytomegalovirus exposure and HLA in healthy donors. TCRdb's copy holds only in-frame clones and misses some; the assay was immunoSEQ multiplex PCR. The sample consists of about 130,000 clones, 79% of them appearing once. Sequencing was performed on PBMCs. These receptors all come from a man aged 40-55 years in good health and CMV-seropositive. Each CDR3 is given with its conserved first and last residue. The D gene is left open where the match is weak. The size field is filled for only some rows; it gives once, few, many or a size class.

TRBJ2-7	13	-	-	TRBV27	TGTGCCAGCAGCCCGCTCACCACTCGCGAGCAGTACTTC	CASSPLTTREQYF
TRBJ1-2	17	-	-	TRBV28	TGTGCCAGCAGTTCCCCCCGGGGGGGGGAAGCTAACTATGGCTACACCTTC	CASSSPRGGEANYGYTF
TRBJ2-4	15	-	many	TRBV27	TGTGCCAGCAGTGCTGTGGCAGCGGCAAAAAACATTCAGTACTTC	CASSAVAAAKNIQYF
TRBJ2-4	17	-	-	TRBV7-9	TGTGCCAGCAGCCCAAGAGGGGGGGAAAGGGCCAAAAACATTCAGTACTTC	CASSPRGGERAKNIQYF
TRBJ2-3	15	-	-	TRBV7-2	TGTGCCAGCAGCTTAGGGGGAGATAGCACAGATACGCAGTATTTT	CASSLGGDSTDTQYF
TRBJ2-6	15	-	once	TRBV30	TGTGCCTGGGACAGGCTCACCTCTGGGGCCAACGTCCTGACTTTC	CAWDRLTSGANVLTF
TRBJ2-1	16	TRBD2	-	TRBV7-9	TGTGCCAGCAGCTCCTCGGCGGGAGGCTCCTACAATGAGCAGTTCTTC	CASSSSAGGSYNEQFF
TRBJ1-4	15	-	few	TRBV30	TGTGCCTGGAGTGTACATCTAGCAGGGGTGGAAAAACTGTTTTTT	CAWSVHLAGVEKLFF
TRBJ2-7	13	TRBD1	-	TRBV27	TGTGCCAGCAGTTTGGACAGGGGCTACGAGCAGTACTTC	CASSLDRGYEQYF
TRBJ2-1	14	TRBD2	-	TRBV28	TGTGCCAGCAGGAGCCAGGGAGGGCCTATTGAGCAGTTCTTC	CASRSQGGPIEQFF
TRBJ1-2	13	TRBD1	-	TRBV9	TGTGCCAGCAGCTCGACAGGGCACTATGGCTACACCTTC	CASSSTGHYGYTF
TRBJ2-7	15	TRBD2	few	TRBV5-1	TGCGCCAGCAGCTTGGGACTAGCGGGAGCCTACGAGCAGTACTTC	CASSLGLAGAYEQYF
TRBJ1-5	15	-	-	TRBV4-1	TGCGCCAGCAGCCAAAGGGAGTGGAGCAATCAGCCCCAGCATTTT	CASSQREWSNQPQHF
TRBJ1-2	16	TRBD1	-	TRBV5-1	TGCGCCAGCAGCGCCTCATCGACAGGGTCCCGGTATGGCTACACCTTC	CASSASSTGSRYGYTF
TRBJ1-6	15	TRBD1	-	TRBV6-5	TGTGCCAGCAGACCGACAGGGTCTCATGCTTCACCCCTCCACTTT	CASRPTGSHASPLHF
TRBJ2-2	14	TRBD1	-	TRBV29-1	TGCAGCGTGGGACAGGGGGTTAGCACCGGGGAGCTGTTTTTT	CSVGQGVSTGELFF
TRBJ2-4	11	-	-	TRBV20-1	TGCAGTGCTAGTTGGGGGGACATTCAGTACTTC	CSASWGDIQYF